The 32 T cell receptor beta chains in this list originate from one sample, sequenced in a study of identical twins. MiXCR, applied by TCRdb to the 5' RACE reads, yields one record per CDR3 protein. The sample carries 400,000 to 500,000 distinct CDR3 sequences, around an eighth recorded once. This same sample was also part of a study on yellow fever vaccine responses in identical twins.

Input material: CD4+ T cells sorted from blood. The receptors originated from a young woman in good health.

This clonotype was counted many times. The rearrangement uses TRBV5-1 and TRBJ2-3, with 7 bases fitting TRBD2. Germline loops: CDR1 SGHRS, CDR2 YFSETQ. The CDR3 consists of 15 residues. The junction had 7 bases not matched to a gene; V was cut back by 0 bases and J by 6 bases. The CDR3 reads CASSLASGVSDTQYF. CDR3 coding DNA: TGCGCCAGCAGCTTGGCCAGCGGGGTATCCGATACGCAGTATTTT.

The chain joins TRBV29-1 to TRBJ2-3; 9 bases agree with TRBD2. The junction had 4 bases not matched to a gene; V was cut back by 7 bases and J by 5 bases. The CDR3 consists of 12 residues. Germline V gene sequence: CDR1 SQVTM, CDR2 ANQGSEA. The CDR3, as DNA: TGCAGCGGGGGACTAGCCTTAGATACGCAGTATTTT. Its translation is CSGGLALDTQYF.

This clonotype was found a few times. The J gene is TRBJ2-4, the V gene TRBV20-1; 9 bases are shared with TRBD2. Germline-derived CDR1 and CDR2 are DFQATT and SNEGSKA (reference sequence). Trimming cost V 3 bases and J 12 bases; bases outside gene matches: 15. This CDR3 comprises 15 residues. The CDR3 nucleotides read TGCAGTGCTAGCCTAGGGACTAGCTGGGGCCACACTCAGTACTTC. Translating gives CSASLGTSWGHTQYF.

The chain has TRBV5-5 and TRBJ2-2; D is unresolved. Germline-derived CDR1 and CDR2 are SGHKS and YYEKEE (reference sequence). V was cut by 7 bases and J by 1 base, with 11 bases left in between. This CDR3 comprises 14 residues. This CDR3 reads CASGQPENTGELFF. The CDR3, as DNA: TGTGCCAGCGGGCAACCAGAGAACACCGGGGAGCTGTTTTTT.

With respect to this clonotype: Its ends do not fully match the called genes, so a read error is possible. This chain uses TRBV25-1 with TRBJ2-1, with 14 positions matching TRBD2. Germline loops: CDR1 MGHDK, CDR2 SYGVNS. The CDR3 sequence is 17 residues long. The CDR3 region is CARSESKGLAGADEQFF. For the CDR3, the DNA is TGTGCCCGCAGTGAAAGTAAGGGACTAGCGGGAGCCGATGAGCAGTTCTTC.

This clonotype was seen once. The V and J genes are TRBV14 and TRBJ2-7; 15 bases are shared with TRBD2. CDR1 and CDR2 (germline): SGHDN, FVKESK. This CDR3 is 19 amino acids long. J gave up 0 bases and V 4 bases, and 10 bases lay outside the gene matches. CDR3 residues: CASSRSPGLAGGSSYEQYF. For the CDR3, the DNA is TGTGCCAGCAGCCGGTCCCCGGGACTAGCGGGGGGAAGCTCCTACGAGCAGTACTTC.

This clonotype was observed a handful of times. V usage is TRBV6-1 and J usage is TRBJ2-5; TRBD1 agrees at 8 bases. This CDR3 has 14 residues. Germline-derived CDR1 and CDR2 are MNHNS and SASEGT. With 7 bases clipped from V and 7 bases from J, the junction kept 11 bases outside the gene matches. The chain's CDR3 is CASTSGQGEATQYF. CDR3 DNA: TGTGCCAGCACCTCTGGACAGGGCGAGGCGACCCAGTACTTC.

This chain links TRBV5-1 with TRBJ2-5, with D tentatively TRBD1 (6 bases). Trimming took 5 bases from V and 4 from J, leaving 18 bases between them. The CDR3 covers 15 residues. Germline CDR1 SGHRS, CDR2 YFSETQ. The CDR3 sequence is CASRTTGSIGETQYF. The DNA for the CDR3 is TGCGCCAGCAGGACAACAGGGTCGATCGGAGAGACCCAGTACTTC. The variable domain in full, completed from reference TRBV5-1 and TRBJ2-5, reads KAGVTQTPRYLIKTRGQQVTLSCSPISGHRSVSWYQQTPGQGLQFLFEYFSETQRNKGNFPGRFSGRQFSNSRSEMNVSTLELGDSALYLCASRTTGSIGETQYFGPGTRLLVL.

The CDR3 loop is CASSPRSGSPFGDTQYF. DNA for the CDR3: TGTGCCAGCAGCCCTCGGTCCGGCAGCCCCTTCGGAGATACGCAGTATTTT. This chain uses TRBV7-2 with TRBJ2-3, with D unclear. The CDR3 has 17 amino acids. The germline CDR1 and CDR2 sequences are SGHTA and FQGNSA. Trimming took off 5 bases at V and 5 bases at J, with 23 bases between the two ends.

Note on this clonotype: A read error may account for a junction end that differs from germline. V usage is TRBV5-4 and J usage is TRBJ2-3; perhaps TRBD1 as D (6 bases). Germline V gene lookup returns CDR1 SGHNT and CDR2 YYREEE (reference sequence). This CDR3 spans 13 amino acids. Here the CDR3 reads CAGSPNRADTQYF. CDR3 in DNA: TGTGCCGGCAGCCCGAACAGGGCAGATACGCAGTATTTT.

In this sample, this clonotype turned up a few times. As DNA, the CDR3 is TGCAGTGTTAAGGGGGACCGAGAATATTTATCACCCCTCCACTTT. Translation: CSVKGDREYLSPLHF. The J gene is TRBJ1-6, the V gene TRBV20-1; TRBD1 is a possible D gene (6 bases). Trimming pared 7 bases from V and 10 bases from J, leaving 23 bases between. The CDR3 has 15 residues. CDR1 and CDR2 from the germline V gene are DFQATT and SNEGSKA (reference sequence).

For the CDR3, the DNA is TGTGCCAGCACCCAGGCCGGGGTGTACTACGAGCAGTACTTC. This translates into CASTQAGVYYEQYF. The chain couples TRBV6-2 or TRBV6-3 to TRBJ2-7; D might be TRBD2 (5 bases). The germline CDR1 and CDR2 sequences are MNHEY and SVGEGT. The V gene lost 7 bases and the J gene lost 3 bases, with 16 bases spanning the gap. CDR3 length equals 14 residues.

The V and J genes are TRBV7-2 and TRBJ2-3; 11 bases fit TRBD2. The V gene end was trimmed by 8 bases and the J gene end by 4 bases; junction bases not matched to a gene: 8. Germline loops: CDR1 SGHTA, CDR2 FQGNSA. This CDR3 region has 15 residues. The CDR3 region is CASGSSGRIADTQYF. Here the CDR3 DNA reads TGTGCCAGCGGGTCTAGCGGGAGGATCGCAGATACGCAGTATTTT.

This clonotype was seen a few times. V is TRBV11-2 and J is TRBJ2-2; 10 bases match TRBD2. In germline, CDR1 is SGHAT, CDR2 FQNNGV. CDR3 length: 18 residues. The J segment lost 0 bases and the V segment lost 5 bases, leaving 9 bases of the junction unmatched. CDR3 in amino acids: CASSPRLLAGSNTGELFF. In nucleotides, the CDR3 is TGTGCCAGCAGCCCCCGCCTACTAGCGGGGTCGAACACCGGGGAGCTGTTTTTT.

This clonotype has only a few counts. The chain links TRBV5-8 to TRBJ1-2, with D possibly being TRBD1 (5 bases). This CDR3 is built from 15 residues. In germline, CDR1 is SGHTS, CDR2 YDEGEE. Trimming left V 0 bases short and J 3 bases short, with 12 bases between. CDR3 in amino acids: CASSLAGGGYYGYTF. The CDR3 coding sequence is TGTGCCAGCAGCTTGGCGGGGGGTGGCTACTATGGCTACACCTTC.

V usage is TRBV7-2 and J usage is TRBJ2-5; D may be TRBD1 (6 bases). The CDR3 spans 16 residues. The V gene's germline CDR1 is SGHTA and CDR2 FQGNSA. V was cut by 4 bases and J by 1 base, with 16 bases left in between. CDR3 nucleotide sequence: TGTGCCAGCAGCTCTATGGACAGACCTGCCCAAGAGACCCAGTACTTC. It translates to CASSSMDRPAQETQYF.

This rearrangement joins TRBV5-4 to TRBJ2-1; TRBD2 might be the D (5 bases). This CDR3 region has 12 residues. Trimming shortened V by 1 base and J by 7 bases, and 6 bases separated the two germline ends. The V gene's germline CDR1 is SGHNT and CDR2 YYREEE (reference sequence). The CDR3 bases are TGTGCCAGCAGCTTGATAGCGAATGAGCAGTTCTTC. Translating it yields CASSLIANEQFF.

The gene calls are TRBV29-1 and TRBJ2-5; tentatively, D is TRBD2 (7 bases). The CDR3 covers 13 residues. CDR1 SQVTM and CDR2 ANQGSEA come from the germline V gene. V was shortened by 6 bases and J by 4 bases, with 15 bases between the two germline ends. The CDR3 loop reads CSVQGGVGETQYF. CDR3 nucleotides: TGCAGCGTCCAAGGGGGGGTCGGAGAGACCCAGTACTTC.

The rearrangement joins TRBV29-1 to TRBJ1-5, with 9 nucleotides matching TRBD1. CDR3 size: 14 residues. The germline gives CDR1 SQVTM, CDR2 ANQGSEA. Unmatched junction bases numbered 12, after V lost 6 bases and J lost 9 bases. The CDR3 here is CSVESGTGKRPQHF. The CDR3 region has the DNA TGCAGCGTCGAATCCGGGACAGGGAAACGGCCCCAGCATTTT.

V and J are TRBV11-2 and TRBJ1-3, with 10 bases that match TRBD1. The CDR3 is made up of 18 amino acids. Germline CDR1 and CDR2: SGHAT and FQNNGV. V dropped 4 bases and J dropped 1; count of bases not matched to a gene: 10. The CDR3 loop is CASSSTGTGVGSGNTIYF. CDR3 in DNA: TGTGCCAGCAGCTCCACCGGGACAGGGGTAGGGTCTGGAAACACCATATATTTT.

This clonotype was detected only a few times. V usage is TRBV12-3 or TRBV12-4 and J usage is TRBJ2-7; 12 bases map to TRBD2. CDR3 length: 15 amino acids. V was pared by 3 bases and J by 7 bases, with 7 bases of the junction left unmatched. CDR3 loop: CASSFLAGGPSEQYF. CDR3 sequence (DNA): TGTGCCAGCAGTTTCCTAGCGGGAGGGCCAAGTGAGCAGTACTTC.

The CDR3 DNA sequence: TGTGCCAGCTCTCGACTAAGTGCTCAAAATGAGCAGTTCTTC. Protein sequence: CASSRLSAQNEQFF. The rearrangement uses TRBV18 and TRBJ2-1, with a tentative D call TRBD2 (5 bases). Germline assignment: CDR1 KGHSH and CDR2 LQKENI. The CDR3 has 14 residues. Trimming left V 6 bases short and J 7 bases short, with 16 bases between.

This clonotype has at least ten counts. CDR3 DNA sequence: TGCGCCAGCAGCGAAGTGATTAGCGGGGGGGCTGAGCAGTTCTTC. Residues: CASSEVISGGAEQFF. V and J are TRBV5-1 and TRBJ2-1, with 11 nucleotides matching TRBD2. The CDR3 extends over 15 amino acids. Looked up from germline, CDR1 is SGHRS and CDR2 is YFSETQ. The J segment lost 9 bases and the V segment lost 4 bases, leaving 9 bases of the junction unmatched.

The chain employs TRBV20-1 and TRBJ2-1; TRBD2 matches at 8 bases. Germline loops: CDR1 DFQATT, CDR2 SNEGSKA (reference sequence). The CDR3 loop spans 14 amino acids. The ends lost 6 bases at V and 4 bases at J; junction bases unmatched: 8. Here the CDR3 reads CSAPGGAVYNEQFF. The CDR3 DNA reads TGCAGTGCACCCGGGGGGGCGGTTTACAATGAGCAGTTCTTC.

The V and J genes are TRBV5-4 and TRBJ2-6; D is uncertain. CDR3 length equals 16 residues. V gave up 4 bases and J gave up 0 bases, with 11 bases separating them. The V gene's germline CDR1 is SGHNT and CDR2 YYREEE (reference sequence). CDR3 sequence (DNA): TGTGCCAGCAGCCCGGGCAGTTTCTCTGGGGCCAACGTCCTGACTTTC. Encoded protein: CASSPGSFSGANVLTF.

Only a few counts were recorded for this clonotype. The CDR3 coding sequence is TGCGCCAGCAGCTTGCCCCGAGGCGGGGTATTACCTAGCACAGATACGCAGTATTTT. Protein product: CASSLPRGGVLPSTDTQYF. The gene calls are TRBV5-1 and TRBJ2-3; D might be TRBD2 (6 bases). Per germline, CDR1 SGHRS and CDR2 YFSETQ. The CDR3 runs 19 residues. Trimming left V 1 base short and J 0 bases short, with 21 bases between.

V is TRBV7-9 and J is TRBJ2-1; 10 nucleotides line up with TRBD2. Looked up from germline, CDR1 is SEHNR and CDR2 is FQNEAQ (reference sequence). CDR3 length equals 14 residues. With V trimmed by 5 bases and J by 7 bases, 5 bases remained unmatched. The CDR3 DNA reads as TGTGCCAGCAGCCAAGGACTAGCGGCTAATGAGCAGTTCTTC. This gives the protein CASSQGLAANEQFF.

This clonotype has a handful of counts. The chain is built from TRBV6-2 or TRBV6-3 and TRBJ1-6, with 7 nucleotides matching TRBD1. CDR3 size: 15 residues. V lost 8 bases and J lost 5; bases outside the gene matches: 9. In germline, CDR1 is MNHEY, CDR2 SVGEGT. This CDR3 reads CASRRGTVDNSPLHF. DNA for the CDR3: TGTGCCAGCCGAAGAGGGACAGTTGATAATTCACCCCTCCACTTT.

This clonotype came up a few times. The chain links TRBV7-2 to TRBJ2-7, with TRBD1 matching over 10 bases. The ends lost 4 bases at V and 1 base at J; junction bases unmatched: 1. Germline V lookup: CDR1 SGHTA, CDR2 FQGNSA. The CDR3 has 14 amino acids. CDR3 coding DNA: TGTGCCAGCAGCTCGGACAGGGGGTCCTACGAGCAGTACTTC. Translated: CASSSDRGSYEQYF.

The genes are TRBV5-1 and TRBJ2-2, with no clear D. Germline V CDR1 and CDR2: SGHRS, YFSETQ. Trimming shortened V by 6 bases and J by 0 bases, and 21 bases separated the two germline ends. There are 18 residues in the CDR3. The CDR3, as DNA: TGCGCCAGCACCATCGCCCCGGTCCAATACTCGAACACCGGGGAGCTGTTTTTT. Its protein product is CASTIAPVQYSNTGELFF.

The chain carries TRBV7-2 and TRBJ2-3; a possible D gene is TRBD2 (7 bases). The germline V gene encodes CDR1 SGHTA and CDR2 FQGNSA. V shed 5 bases and J shed 2 bases, with 20 bases lying between them. The CDR3 length is 17 residues. The CDR3 sequence: CASSLKWGGTNTDTQYF. CDR3 DNA: TGTGCCAGCAGCCTAAAGTGGGGGGGCACGAACACAGATACGCAGTATTTT.

This clonotype came up a few times. The gene calls are TRBV29-1 and TRBJ2-7, with 9 bases that match TRBD2. Germline V CDR1 and CDR2: SQVTM, ANQGSEA. CDR3 size: 14 residues. The V gene end was trimmed by 4 bases and the J gene end by 6 bases; junction bases not matched to a gene: 10. The CDR3 is CSVVPSGRSGEQYF. For the CDR3, the DNA is TGCAGCGTTGTGCCCAGCGGGAGGTCCGGCGAGCAGTACTTC.